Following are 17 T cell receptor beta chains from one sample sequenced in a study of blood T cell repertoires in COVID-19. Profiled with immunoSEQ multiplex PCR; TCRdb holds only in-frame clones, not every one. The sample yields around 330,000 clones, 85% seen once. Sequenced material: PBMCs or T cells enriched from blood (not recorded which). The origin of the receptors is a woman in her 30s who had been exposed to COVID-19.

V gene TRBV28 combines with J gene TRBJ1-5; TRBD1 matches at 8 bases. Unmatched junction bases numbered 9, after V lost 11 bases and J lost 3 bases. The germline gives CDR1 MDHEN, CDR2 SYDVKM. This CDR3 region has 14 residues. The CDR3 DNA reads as TGTGCCCCCAAAGGGGACAGGTCCAATCAGCCCCAGCATTTT. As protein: CAPKGDRSNQPQHF.

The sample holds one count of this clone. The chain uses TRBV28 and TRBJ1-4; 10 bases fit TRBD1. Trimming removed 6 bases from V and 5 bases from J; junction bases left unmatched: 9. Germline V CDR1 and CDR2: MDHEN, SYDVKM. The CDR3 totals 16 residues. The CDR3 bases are TGTGCCAGCAGACTTCAATGGGACAGGGGAAATGAAAAACTGTTTTTT. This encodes CASRLQWDRGNEKLFF.

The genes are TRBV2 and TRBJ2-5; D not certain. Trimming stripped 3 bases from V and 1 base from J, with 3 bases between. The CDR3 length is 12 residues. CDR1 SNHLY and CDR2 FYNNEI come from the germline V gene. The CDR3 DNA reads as TGTGCCAGCAGTGAGGCCCAAGAGACCCAGTACTTC. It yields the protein CASSEAQETQYF.

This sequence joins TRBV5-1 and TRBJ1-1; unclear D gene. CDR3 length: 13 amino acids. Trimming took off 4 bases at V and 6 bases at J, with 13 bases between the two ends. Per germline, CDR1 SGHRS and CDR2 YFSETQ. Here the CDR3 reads CASSLFLGAEAFF. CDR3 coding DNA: TGCGCCAGCAGCCTGTTTCTAGGCGCTGAAGCTTTCTTT.

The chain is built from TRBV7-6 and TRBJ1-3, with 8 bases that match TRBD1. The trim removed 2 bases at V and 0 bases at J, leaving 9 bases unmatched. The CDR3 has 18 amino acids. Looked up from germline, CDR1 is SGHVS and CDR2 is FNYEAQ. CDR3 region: CASSLTGSGGHSGNTIYF. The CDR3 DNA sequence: TGTGCCAGCAGCTTAACAGGGTCAGGGGGCCACTCTGGAAACACCATATATTTT.

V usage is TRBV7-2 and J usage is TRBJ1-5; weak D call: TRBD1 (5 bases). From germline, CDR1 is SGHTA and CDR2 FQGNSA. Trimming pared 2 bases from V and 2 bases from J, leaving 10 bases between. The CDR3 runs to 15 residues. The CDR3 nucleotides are TGTGCCAGCAGCTTATATACGGGGGGCAATCAGCCCCAGCATTTT. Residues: CASSLYTGGNQPQHF.

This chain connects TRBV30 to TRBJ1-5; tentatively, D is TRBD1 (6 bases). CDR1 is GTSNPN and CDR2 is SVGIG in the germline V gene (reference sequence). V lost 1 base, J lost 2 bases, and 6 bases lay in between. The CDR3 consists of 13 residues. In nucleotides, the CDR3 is TGTGCCTGGAGTGACAGGGGCAATCAGCCCCAGCATTTT. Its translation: CAWSDRGNQPQHF. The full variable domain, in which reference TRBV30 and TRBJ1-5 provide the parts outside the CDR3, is SQTIHQWPATLVQPVGSPLSLECTVEGTSNPNLYWYRQAAGRGLQLLFYSVGIGQISSEVPQNLSASRPQDRQFILSSKKLLLSDSGFYLCAWSDRGNQPQHFGDGTRLSIL.

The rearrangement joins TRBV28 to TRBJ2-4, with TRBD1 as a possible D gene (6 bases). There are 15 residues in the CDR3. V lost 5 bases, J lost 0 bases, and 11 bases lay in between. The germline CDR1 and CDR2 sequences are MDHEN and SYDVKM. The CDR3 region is CASSPGARAKNIQYF. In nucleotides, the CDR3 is TGTGCCAGCAGTCCAGGGGCGAGAGCCAAAAACATTCAGTACTTC.

CDR3 protein: CASSRFDTPRGYTF. In nucleotides, the CDR3 is TGTGCCAGCAGCCGTTTCGACACCCCTCGGGGCTACACCTTC. The V call is TRBV11-2, the J call TRBJ1-2; no clear D. Deletions cut 5 bases from V and 8 bases from J, with 18 bases between. The CDR3 spans 14 residues. Germline CDR1 reads SGHAT; CDR2 reads FQNNGV.

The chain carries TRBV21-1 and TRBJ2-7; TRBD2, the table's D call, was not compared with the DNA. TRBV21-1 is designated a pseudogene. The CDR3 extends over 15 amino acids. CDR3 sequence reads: CASPLAELITYEQYF. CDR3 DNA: TGTGCCAGCCCCCTAGCGGAATTGATTACTTACGAGCAGTACTTC.

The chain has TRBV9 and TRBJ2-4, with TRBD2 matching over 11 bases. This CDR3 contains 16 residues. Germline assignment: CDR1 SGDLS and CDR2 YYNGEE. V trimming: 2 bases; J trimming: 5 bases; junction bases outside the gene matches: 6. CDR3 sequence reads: CASSVLAGGSENIQYF. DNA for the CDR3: TGTGCCAGCAGCGTCCTAGCGGGAGGTTCAGAAAACATTCAGTACTTC.

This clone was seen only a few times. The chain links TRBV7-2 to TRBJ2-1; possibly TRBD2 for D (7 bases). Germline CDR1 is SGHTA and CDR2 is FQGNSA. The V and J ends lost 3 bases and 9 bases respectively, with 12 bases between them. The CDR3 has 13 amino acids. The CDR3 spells CASSLKGEGEQFF. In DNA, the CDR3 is TGTGCCAGCAGCTTGAAGGGGGAGGGTGAGCAGTTCTTC. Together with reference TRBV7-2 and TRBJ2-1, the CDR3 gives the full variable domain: GAGVSQSPSNKVTEKGKDVELRCDPISGHTALYWYRQSLGQGLEFLIYFQGNSAPDKSGLPSDRFSAERTGGSVSTLTIQRTQQEDSAVYLCASSLKGEGEQFFGPGTRLTVL.

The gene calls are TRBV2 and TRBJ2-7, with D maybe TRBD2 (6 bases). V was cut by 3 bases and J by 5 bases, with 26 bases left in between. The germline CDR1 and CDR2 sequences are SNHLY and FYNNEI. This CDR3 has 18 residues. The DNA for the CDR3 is TGTGCCAGCAGTGAGGGGAACGCTCTTGCGCGGGAAAGGCACGAGCAGTACTTC. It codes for CASSEGNALARERHEQYF.

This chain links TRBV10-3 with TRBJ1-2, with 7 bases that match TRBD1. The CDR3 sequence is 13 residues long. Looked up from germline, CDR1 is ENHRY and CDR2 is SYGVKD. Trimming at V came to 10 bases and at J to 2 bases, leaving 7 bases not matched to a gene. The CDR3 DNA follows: TGTGCCACCCGGACAGGAGACAACTATGGCTACACCTTC. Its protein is CATRTGDNYGYTF.

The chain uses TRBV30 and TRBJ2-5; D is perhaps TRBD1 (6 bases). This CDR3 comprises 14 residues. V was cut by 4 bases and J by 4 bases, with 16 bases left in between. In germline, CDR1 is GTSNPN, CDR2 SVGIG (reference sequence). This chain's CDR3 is CAWTPQGQAETQYF. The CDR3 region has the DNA TGTGCCTGGACCCCCCAGGGGCAAGCAGAGACCCAGTACTTC.

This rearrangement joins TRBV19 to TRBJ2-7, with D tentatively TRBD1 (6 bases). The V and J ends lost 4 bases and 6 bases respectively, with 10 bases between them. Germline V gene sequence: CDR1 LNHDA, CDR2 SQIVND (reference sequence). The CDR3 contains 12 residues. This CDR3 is CASSSDRLEQYF. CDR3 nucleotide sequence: TGTGCCAGTAGTAGTGACAGGCTCGAGCAGTACTTC.

The CDR3 reads CASRLLTGGVQETQYF. The CDR3 DNA reads TGCGCCAGCAGACTTTTAACAGGGGGAGTTCAAGAGACCCAGTACTTC. This rearrangement joins TRBV5-1 to TRBJ2-5, with 8 bases that match TRBD1. The CDR3 totals 16 residues. The V gene's germline CDR1 is SGHRS and CDR2 YFSETQ. V was clipped by 5 bases and J by 2 bases; unmatched bases: 11.